This T cell receptor beta chain originates from a study of response to subunit inactivated influenza vaccine. This clonotype was counted a few times. TCRdb used MiXCR to reprocess the RT-PCR reads, holding one entry per CDR3 protein. The sample comprises under 750,000 distinct CDR3 sequences, 10% to 15% of which are singletons, and approximately 10% rests with the top ten. Germline CDR1 is MNHEY and CDR2 is SVGEGT. V was pared by 5 bases and J by 4 bases, with 14 bases between. This CDR3 has 14 residues. This chain joins TRBV6-2 or TRBV6-3 and TRBJ1-1, with D possibly being TRBD1 (5 bases). The receptor comes from a man in his forties or fifties who received an inactivated influenza vaccine. Sequences were derived from PBMCs from blood, sampled on the day of vaccination. The CDR3 nucleotides read TGTGCCAGCAGTCAAGGGGCTGGGGGCACTGAAGCTTTCTTT. Protein sequence: CASSQGAGGTEAFF.